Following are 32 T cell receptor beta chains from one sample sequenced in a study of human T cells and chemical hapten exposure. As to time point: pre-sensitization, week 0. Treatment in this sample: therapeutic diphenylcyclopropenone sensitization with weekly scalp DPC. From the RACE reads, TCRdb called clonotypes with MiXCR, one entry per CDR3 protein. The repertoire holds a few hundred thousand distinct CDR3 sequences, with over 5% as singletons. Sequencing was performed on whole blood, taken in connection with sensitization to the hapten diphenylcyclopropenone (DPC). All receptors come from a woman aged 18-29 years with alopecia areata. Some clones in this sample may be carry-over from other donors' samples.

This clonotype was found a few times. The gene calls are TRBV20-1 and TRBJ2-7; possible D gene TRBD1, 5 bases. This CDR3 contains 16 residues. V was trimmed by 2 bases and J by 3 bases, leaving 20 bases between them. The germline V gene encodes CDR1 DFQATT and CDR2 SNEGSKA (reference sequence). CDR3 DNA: TGCAGTGCTAGACCTTCCAGGGCCGCCCAAATCTACGAGCAGTACTTC. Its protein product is CSARPSRAAQIYEQYF.

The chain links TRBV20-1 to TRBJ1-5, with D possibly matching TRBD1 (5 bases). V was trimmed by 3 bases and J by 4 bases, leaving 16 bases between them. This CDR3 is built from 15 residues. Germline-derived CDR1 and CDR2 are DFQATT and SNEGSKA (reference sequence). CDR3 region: CSASSVRAGNQPQHF. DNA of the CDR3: TGCAGTGCTAGCTCCGTGCGGGCAGGGAATCAGCCCCAGCATTTT.

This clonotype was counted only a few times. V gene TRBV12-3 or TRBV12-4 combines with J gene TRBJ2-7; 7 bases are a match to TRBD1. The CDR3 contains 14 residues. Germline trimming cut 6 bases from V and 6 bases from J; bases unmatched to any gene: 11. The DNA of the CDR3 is TGTGCCAGCAGGCAGAACAGGGGAATCGGCGAGCAGTACTTC. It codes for CASRQNRGIGEQYF.

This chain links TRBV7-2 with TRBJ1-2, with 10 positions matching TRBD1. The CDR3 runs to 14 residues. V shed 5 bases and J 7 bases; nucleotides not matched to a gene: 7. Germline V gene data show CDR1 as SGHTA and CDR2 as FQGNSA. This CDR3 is CASSPSGQGFGYTF. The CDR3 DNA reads TGTGCCAGCAGCCCTTCGGGACAGGGGTTTGGCTACACCTTC.

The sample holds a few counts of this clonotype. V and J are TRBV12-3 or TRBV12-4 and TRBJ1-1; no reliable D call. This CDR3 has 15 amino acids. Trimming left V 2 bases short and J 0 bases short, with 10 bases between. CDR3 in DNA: TGTGCCAGCAGTTTAACGGGCAAAATGAACACTGAAGCTTTCTTT. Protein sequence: CASSLTGKMNTEAFF.

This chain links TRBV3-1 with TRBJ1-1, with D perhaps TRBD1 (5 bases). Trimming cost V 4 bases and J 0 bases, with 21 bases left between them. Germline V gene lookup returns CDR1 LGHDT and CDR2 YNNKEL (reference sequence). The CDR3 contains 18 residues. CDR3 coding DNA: TGTGCCAGCAGCCCAACGATCCAGAGAGGGACCATGAACACTGAAGCTTTCTTT. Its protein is CASSPTIQRGTMNTEAFF.

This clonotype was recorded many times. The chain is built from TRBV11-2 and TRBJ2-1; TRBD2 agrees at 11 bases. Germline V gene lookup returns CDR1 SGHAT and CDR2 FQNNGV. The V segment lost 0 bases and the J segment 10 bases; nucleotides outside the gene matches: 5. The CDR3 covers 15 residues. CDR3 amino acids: CASSLDMVAGGEQFF. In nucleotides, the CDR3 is TGTGCCAGCAGCTTAGATATGGTAGCGGGGGGGGAGCAGTTCTTC.

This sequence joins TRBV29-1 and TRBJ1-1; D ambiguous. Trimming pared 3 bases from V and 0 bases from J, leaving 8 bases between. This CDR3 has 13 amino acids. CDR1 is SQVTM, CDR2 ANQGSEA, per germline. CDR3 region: CSVDGLLNTEAFF. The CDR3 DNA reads TGCAGCGTTGATGGGCTCCTGAACACTGAAGCTTTCTTT.

CDR3 in DNA: TGTGCCAGCAGTTACTCGGTCGGGGGCTCCTACAATGAGCAGTTCTTC. It yields the protein CASSYSVGGSYNEQFF. The rearrangement links TRBV6-6 to TRBJ2-1; tentative D call: TRBD2 (6 bases). Germline V lookup: CDR1 MNHNY, CDR2 SVGAGI (reference sequence). This CDR3 spans 16 amino acids. The V end lost 0 bases, the J end lost 0 bases, and 9 bases lay between the germline ends.

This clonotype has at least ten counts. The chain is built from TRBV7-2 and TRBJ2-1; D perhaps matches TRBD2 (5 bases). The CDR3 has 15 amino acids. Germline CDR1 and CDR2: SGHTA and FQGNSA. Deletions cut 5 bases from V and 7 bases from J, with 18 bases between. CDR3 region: CASSQGGRRLNEQFF. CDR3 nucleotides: TGTGCCAGCAGCCAAGGAGGTCGGCGCCTGAATGAGCAGTTCTTC.

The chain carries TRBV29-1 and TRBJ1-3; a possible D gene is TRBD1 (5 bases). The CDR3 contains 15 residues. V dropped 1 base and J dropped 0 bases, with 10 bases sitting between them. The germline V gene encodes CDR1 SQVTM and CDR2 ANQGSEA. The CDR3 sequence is CSVEGHRSSGNTIYF. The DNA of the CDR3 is TGCAGCGTTGAAGGTCACAGGAGCTCTGGAAACACCATATATTTT. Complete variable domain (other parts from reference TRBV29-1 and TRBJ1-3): SAVISQKPSRDICQRGTSLTIQCQVDSQVTMMFWYRQQPGQSLTLIATANQGSEATYESGFVIDKFPISRPNLTFSTLTVSNMSPEDSSIYLCSVEGHRSSGNTIYFGEGSWLTVV.

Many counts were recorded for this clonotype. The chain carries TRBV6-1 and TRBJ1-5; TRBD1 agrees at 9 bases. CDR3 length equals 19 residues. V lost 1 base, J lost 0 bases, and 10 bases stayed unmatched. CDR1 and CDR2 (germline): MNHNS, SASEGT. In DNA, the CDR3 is TGTGCCAGCAGTGAAGATTTCCGGGACAGGGTTCATAGCAATCAGCCCCAGCATTTT. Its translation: CASSEDFRDRVHSNQPQHF.

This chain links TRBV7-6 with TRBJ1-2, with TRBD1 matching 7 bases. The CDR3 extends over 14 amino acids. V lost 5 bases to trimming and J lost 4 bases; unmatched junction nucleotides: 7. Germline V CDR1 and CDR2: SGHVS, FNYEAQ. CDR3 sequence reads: CASSPDRDGYGYTF. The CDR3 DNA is TGTGCCAGCAGCCCCGACAGGGACGGCTATGGCTACACCTTC.

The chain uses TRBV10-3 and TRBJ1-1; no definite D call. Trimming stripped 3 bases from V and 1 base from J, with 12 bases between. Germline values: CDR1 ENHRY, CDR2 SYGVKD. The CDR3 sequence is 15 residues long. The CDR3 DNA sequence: TGTGCCATCAGTGAAAGGGAATCCACGAACACTGAAGCTTTCTTT. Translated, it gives CAISERESTNTEAFF.

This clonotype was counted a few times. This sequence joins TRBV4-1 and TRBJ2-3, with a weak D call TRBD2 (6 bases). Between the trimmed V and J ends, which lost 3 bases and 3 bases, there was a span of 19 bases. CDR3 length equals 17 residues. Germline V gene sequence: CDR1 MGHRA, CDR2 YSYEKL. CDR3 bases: TGCGCCAGCAGCCAGAGGGACGGATGGGGGAGGACAGATACGCAGTATTTT. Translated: CASSQRDGWGRTDTQYF.

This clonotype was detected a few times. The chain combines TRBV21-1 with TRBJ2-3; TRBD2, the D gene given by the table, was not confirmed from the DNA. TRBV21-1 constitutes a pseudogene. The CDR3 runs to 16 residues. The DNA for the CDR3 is TGTGCCAGCAGCAAAAAGACTAGCGGGGGGGCCAGGGCGCAGTATTTT. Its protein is CASSKKTSGGARAQYF.

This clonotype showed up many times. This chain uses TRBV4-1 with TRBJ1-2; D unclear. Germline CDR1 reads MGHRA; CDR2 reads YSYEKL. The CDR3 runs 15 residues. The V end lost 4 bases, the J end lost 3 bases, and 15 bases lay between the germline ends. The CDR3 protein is CASSLDSSRYYGYTF. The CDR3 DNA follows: TGCGCCAGCAGCCTAGATTCGAGCAGGTACTATGGCTACACCTTC.

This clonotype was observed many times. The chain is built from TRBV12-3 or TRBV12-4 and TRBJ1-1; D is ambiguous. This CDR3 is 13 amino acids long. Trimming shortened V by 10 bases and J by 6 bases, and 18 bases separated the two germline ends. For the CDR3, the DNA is TGTGCCACCATGAAACAGCTATCCCCTGAAGCTTTCTTT. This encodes CATMKQLSPEAFF.

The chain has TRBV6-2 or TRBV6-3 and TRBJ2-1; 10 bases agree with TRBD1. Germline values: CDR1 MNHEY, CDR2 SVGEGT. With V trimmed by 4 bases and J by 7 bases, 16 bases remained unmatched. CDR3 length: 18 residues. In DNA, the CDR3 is TGTGCCAGCAGTTCCCTGTTCCTTGGACAGGGGGTCGGTAATGAGCAGTTCTTC. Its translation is CASSSLFLGQGVGNEQFF.

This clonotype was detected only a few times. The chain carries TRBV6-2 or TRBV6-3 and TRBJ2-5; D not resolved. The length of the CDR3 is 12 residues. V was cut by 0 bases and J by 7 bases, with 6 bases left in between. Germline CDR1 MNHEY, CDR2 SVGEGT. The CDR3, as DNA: TGTGCCAGCAGTTACTCGGAGCGGACCCAGTACTTC. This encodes CASSYSERTQYF.

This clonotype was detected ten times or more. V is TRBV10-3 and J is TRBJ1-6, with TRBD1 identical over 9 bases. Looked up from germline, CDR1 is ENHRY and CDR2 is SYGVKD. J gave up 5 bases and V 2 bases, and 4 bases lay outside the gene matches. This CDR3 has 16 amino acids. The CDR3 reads CAISEGTGTNNSPLHF. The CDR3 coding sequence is TGTGCCATCAGTGAGGGGACAGGGACTAATAATTCACCCCTCCACTTT.

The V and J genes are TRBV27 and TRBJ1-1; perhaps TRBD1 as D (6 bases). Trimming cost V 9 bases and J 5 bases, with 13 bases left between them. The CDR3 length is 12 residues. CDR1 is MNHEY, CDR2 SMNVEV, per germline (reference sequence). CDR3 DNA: TGTGCCAGTACGGGGGCAGGGACTGAAGCTTTCTTT. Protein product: CASTGAGTEAFF.

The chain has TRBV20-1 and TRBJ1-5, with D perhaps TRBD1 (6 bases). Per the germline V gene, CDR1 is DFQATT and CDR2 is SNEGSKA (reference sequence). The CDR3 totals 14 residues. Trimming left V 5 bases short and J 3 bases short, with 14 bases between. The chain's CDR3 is CSAPRTDPNQPQHF. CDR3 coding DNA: TGCAGTGCTCCCAGGACAGACCCCAATCAGCCCCAGCATTTT.

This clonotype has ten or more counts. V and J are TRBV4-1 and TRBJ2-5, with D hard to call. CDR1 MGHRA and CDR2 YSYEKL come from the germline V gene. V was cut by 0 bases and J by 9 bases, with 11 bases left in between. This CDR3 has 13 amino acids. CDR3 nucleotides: TGCGCCAGCAGCCAAGATTTAAAAAGATCCCAGTACTTC. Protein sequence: CASSQDLKRSQYF.

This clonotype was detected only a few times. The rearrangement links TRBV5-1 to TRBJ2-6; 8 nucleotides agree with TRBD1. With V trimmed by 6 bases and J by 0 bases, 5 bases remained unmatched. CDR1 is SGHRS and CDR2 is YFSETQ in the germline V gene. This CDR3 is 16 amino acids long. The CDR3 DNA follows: TGCGCCAGCACCGACAGGGGCCCCTCTGGGGCCAACGTCCTGACTTTC. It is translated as CASTDRGPSGANVLTF.

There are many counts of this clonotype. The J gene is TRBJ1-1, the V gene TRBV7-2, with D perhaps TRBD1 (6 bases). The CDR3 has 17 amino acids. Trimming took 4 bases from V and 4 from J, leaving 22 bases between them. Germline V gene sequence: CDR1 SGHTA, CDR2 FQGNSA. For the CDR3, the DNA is TGTGCCAGCAGCTCGATGCCGGGACACACAGCGGGCACTGAAGCTTTCTTT. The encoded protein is CASSSMPGHTAGTEAFF.

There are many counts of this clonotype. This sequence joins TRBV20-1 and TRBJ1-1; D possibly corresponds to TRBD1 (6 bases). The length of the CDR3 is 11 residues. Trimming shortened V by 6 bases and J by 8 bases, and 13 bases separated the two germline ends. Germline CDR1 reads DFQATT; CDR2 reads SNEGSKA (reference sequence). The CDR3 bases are TGCAGTGCAAGGGGGGAGGGGGAAGCTTTCTTT. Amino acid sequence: CSARGEGEAFF.

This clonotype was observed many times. DNA for the CDR3: TGTGCCAGCAGCTTAGTTCCCACCTCTGGAAACACCATATATTTT. Amino acid sequence: CASSLVPTSGNTIYF. The V and J genes are TRBV7-2 and TRBJ1-3; D is unclear. The V end was cut by 1 base, the J end by 0 bases, with 7 bases between. The CDR3 covers 15 residues. CDR1 is SGHTA, CDR2 FQGNSA, per germline.

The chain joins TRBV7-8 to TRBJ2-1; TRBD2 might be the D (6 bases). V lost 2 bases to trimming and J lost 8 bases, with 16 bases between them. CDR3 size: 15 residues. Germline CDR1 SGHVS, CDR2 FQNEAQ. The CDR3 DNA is TGTGCCAGCAGCTTATCGCCGGGAGCTTGGGATGAGCAGTTCTTC. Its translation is CASSLSPGAWDEQFF.

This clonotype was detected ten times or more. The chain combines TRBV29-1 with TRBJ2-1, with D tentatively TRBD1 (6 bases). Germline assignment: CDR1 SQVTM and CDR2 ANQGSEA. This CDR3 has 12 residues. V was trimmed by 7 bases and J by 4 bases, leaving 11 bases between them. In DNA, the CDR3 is TGCAGCGCAGAGGGGGATTACAATGAGCAGTTCTTC. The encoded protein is CSAEGDYNEQFF.

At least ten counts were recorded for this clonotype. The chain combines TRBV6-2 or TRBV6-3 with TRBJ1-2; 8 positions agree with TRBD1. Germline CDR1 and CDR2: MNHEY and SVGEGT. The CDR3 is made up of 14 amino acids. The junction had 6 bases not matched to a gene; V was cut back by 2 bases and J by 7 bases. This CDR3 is CASSYLGRGPGYTF. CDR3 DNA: TGTGCCAGCAGTTACCTAGGCAGGGGGCCTGGCTACACCTTC.

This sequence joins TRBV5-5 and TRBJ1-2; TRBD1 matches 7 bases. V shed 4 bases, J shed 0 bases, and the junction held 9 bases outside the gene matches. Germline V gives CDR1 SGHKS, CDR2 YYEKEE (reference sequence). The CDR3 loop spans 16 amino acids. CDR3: CASSPIRTGSNYGYTF. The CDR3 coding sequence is TGTGCCAGCAGCCCAATCCGGACAGGATCTAACTATGGCTACACCTTC. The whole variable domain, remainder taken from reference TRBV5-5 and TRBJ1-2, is DAGVTQSPTHLIKTRGQQVTLRCSPISGHKSVSWYQQVLGQGPQFIFQYYEKEERGRGNFPDRFSARQFPNYSSELNVNALLLGDSALYLCASSPIRTGSNYGYTFGSGTRLTVV.